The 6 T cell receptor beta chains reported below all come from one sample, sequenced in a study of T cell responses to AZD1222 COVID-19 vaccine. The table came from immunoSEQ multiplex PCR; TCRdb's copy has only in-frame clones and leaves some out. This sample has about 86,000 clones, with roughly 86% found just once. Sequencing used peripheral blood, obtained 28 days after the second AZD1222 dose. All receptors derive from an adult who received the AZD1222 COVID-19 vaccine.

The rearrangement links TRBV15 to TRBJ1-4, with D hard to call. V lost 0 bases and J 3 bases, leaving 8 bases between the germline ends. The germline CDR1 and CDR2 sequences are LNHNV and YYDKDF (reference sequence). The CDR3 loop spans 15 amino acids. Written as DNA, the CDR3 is TGTGCCACCAGCAGAGATCGGGTTGCTAATGAAAAACTGTTTTTT. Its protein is CATSRDRVANEKLFF.

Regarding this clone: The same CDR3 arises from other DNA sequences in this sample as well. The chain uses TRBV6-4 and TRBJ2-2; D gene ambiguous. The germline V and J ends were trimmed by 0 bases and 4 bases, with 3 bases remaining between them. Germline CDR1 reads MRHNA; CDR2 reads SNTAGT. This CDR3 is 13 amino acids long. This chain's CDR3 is CASSDSSTGELFF. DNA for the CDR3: TGTGCCAGCAGTGACTCTAGCACCGGGGAGCTGTTTTTT.

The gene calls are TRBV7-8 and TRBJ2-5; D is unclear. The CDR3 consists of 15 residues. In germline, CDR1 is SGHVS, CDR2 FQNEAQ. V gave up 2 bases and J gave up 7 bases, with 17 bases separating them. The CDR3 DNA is TGTGCCAGCAGCTTATTGGGCCTTTTCGTAGGGACCCAGTACTTC. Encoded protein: CASSLLGLFVGTQYF.

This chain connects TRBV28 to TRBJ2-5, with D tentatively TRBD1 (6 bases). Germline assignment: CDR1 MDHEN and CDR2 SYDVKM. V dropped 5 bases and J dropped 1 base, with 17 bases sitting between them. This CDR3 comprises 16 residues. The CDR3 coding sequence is TGTGCCAGCAGTCACCCTCGTATGGACAGCCAAGAGACCCAGTACTTC. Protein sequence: CASSHPRMDSQETQYF. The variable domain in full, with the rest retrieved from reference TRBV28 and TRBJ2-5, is DVKVTQSSRYLVKRTGEKVFLECVQDMDHENMFWYRQDPGLGLRLIYFSYDVKMKEKGDIPEGYSVSREKKERFSLILESASTNQTSMYLCASSHPRMDSQETQYFGPGTRLLVL.

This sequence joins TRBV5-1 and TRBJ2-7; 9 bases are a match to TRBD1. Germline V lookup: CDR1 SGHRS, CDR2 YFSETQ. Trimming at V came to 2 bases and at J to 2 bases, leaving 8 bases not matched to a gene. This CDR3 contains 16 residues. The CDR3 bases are TGCGCCAGCAGCTTATCCGGGACAGGGCTCCCCTACGAGCAGTACTTC. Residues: CASSLSGTGLPYEQYF. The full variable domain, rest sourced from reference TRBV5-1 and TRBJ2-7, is KAGVTQTPRYLIKTRGQQVTLSCSPISGHRSVSWYQQTPGQGLQFLFEYFSETQRNKGNFPGRFSGRQFSNSRSEMNVSTLELGDSALYLCASSLSGTGLPYEQYFGPGTRLTVT.

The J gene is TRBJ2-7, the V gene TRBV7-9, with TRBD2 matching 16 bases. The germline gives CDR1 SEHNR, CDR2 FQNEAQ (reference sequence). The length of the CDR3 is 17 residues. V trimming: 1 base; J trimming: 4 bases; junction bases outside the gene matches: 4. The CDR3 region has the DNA TGTGCCAGCAGCTTAGGGGGACTAGCGGGAGGGGCATACGAGCAGTACTTC. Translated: CASSLGGLAGGAYEQYF.